This section outlines one T cell receptor beta chain sequence together with its context. Its antigen remains unknown. CD45RO-negative, CCR7-selected cells formed the naive CD8 fraction, which excluded terminally differentiated effector memory CD45RA+ cells. In the original processing: Owing to the provision of junction-only sequences devoid of quality scores by immunoSEQ, filtering differed. The data were produced by immunoSEQ multiplex PCR, yet TCRdb's version contains in-frame clones alone and is incomplete. V and J calls and clone size are as listed in that table; D and trimming were resolved from the DNA. The sample shows some 1,900,000 clones, about 95% of them seen only once. Germline V gene sequence: CDR1 MNHNS, CDR2 SASEGT. The CDR3 sequence is 13 residues long. Trimming took off 2 bases at V and 6 bases at J, with 7 bases between the two ends. The data originate from a study of shared clonotypes between healthy human individuals. Study outcomes and limitations: Between a handful of donors, naive CD4 clonotypes were shared at a level of approximately 5%. In the sorted subsets, rarefaction showed sequencing was incomplete despite large depth. The sole specimen, blood, was sampled, and tissue repertoires likely differ.

The sequenced material came from naive CD8+ T cells sorted from blood. The genes are TRBV6-1 and TRBJ2-2; no reliable D call. The source of this sequence is a man younger than 30 in good health. CDR3 loop: CASSEWGSGELFF. The CDR3 DNA follows: TGTGCCAGCAGTGAATGGGGATCCGGGGAGCTGTTTTTT.